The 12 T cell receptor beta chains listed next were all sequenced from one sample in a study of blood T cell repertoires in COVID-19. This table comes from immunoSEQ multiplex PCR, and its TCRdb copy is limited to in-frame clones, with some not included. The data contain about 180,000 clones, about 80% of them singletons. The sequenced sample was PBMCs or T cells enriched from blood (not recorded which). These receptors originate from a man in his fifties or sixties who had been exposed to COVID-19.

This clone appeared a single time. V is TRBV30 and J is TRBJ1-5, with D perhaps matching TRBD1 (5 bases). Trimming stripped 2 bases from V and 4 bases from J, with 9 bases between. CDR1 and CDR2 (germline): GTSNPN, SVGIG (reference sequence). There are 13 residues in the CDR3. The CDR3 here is CAWSLQANQPQHF. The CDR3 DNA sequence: TGTGCCTGGAGTTTACAGGCTAATCAGCCCCAGCATTTT.

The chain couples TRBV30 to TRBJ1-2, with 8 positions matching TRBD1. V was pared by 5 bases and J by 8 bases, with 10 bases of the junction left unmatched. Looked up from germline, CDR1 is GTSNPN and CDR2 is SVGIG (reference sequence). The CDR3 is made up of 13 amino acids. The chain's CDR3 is CAWGRDRPLGYTF. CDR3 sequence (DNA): TGTGCCTGGGGACGGGACAGGCCCTTGGGCTACACCTTC. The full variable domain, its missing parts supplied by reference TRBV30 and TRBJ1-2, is SQTIHQWPATLVQPVGSPLSLECTVEGTSNPNLYWYRQAAGRGLQLLFYSVGIGQISSEVPQNLSASRPQDRQFILSSKKLLLSDSGFYLCAWGRDRPLGYTFGSGTRLTVV.

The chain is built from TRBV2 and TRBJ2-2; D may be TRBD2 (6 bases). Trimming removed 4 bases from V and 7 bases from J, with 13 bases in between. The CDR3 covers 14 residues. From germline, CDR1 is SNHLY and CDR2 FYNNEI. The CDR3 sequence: CASSGQGGGGELFF. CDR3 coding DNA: TGTGCCAGCAGTGGGCAGGGAGGTGGCGGGGAGCTGTTTTTT.

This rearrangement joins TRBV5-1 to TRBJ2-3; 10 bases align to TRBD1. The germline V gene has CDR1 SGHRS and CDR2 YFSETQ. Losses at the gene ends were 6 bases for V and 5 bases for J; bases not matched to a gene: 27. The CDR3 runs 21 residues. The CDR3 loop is CASKVPSGTGVKGGPRDTQYF. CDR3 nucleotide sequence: TGCGCCAGCAAGGTACCGTCTGGGACAGGGGTTAAGGGAGGGCCAAGAGATACGCAGTATTTT.

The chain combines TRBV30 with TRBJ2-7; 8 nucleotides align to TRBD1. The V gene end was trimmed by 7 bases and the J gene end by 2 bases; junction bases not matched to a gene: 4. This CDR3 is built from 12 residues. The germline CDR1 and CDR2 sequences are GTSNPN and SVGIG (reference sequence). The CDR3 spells CAFDRGAYEQYF. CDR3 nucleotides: TGTGCCTTTGACAGGGGAGCCTACGAGCAGTACTTC.

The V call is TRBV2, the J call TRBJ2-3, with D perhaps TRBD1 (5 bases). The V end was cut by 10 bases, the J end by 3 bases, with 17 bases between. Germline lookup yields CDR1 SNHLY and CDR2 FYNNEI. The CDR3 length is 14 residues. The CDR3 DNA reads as TGTGCCAACTACAGGAAGATTAAAACAGATACGCAGTATTTT. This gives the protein CANYRKIKTDTQYF.

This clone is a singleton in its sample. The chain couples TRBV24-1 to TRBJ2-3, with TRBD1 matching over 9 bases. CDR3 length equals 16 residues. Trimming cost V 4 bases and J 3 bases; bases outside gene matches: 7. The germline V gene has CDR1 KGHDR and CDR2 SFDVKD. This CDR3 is CATSDPPTGGTDTQYF. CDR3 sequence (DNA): TGTGCCACCAGTGACCCTCCGACAGGGGGAACAGATACGCAGTATTTT.

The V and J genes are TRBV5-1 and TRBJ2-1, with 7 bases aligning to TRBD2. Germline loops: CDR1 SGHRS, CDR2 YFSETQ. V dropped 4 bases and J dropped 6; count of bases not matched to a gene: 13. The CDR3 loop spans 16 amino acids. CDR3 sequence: CASSPVRGDSGNEQFF. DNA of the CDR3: TGCGCCAGCAGCCCCGTTCGGGGGGATAGTGGCAATGAGCAGTTCTTC.

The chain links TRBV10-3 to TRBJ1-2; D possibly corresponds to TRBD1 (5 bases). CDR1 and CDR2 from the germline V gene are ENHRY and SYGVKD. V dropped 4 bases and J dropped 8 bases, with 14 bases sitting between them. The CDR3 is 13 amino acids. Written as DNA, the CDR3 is TGTGCCATCAGTGGAATAGGACATAACGGCTACACCTTC. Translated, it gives CAISGIGHNGYTF.

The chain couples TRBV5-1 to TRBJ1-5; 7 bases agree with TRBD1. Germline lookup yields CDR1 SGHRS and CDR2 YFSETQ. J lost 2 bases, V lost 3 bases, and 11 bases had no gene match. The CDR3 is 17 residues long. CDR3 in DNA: TGCGCCAGCAGCTCCCCTAGGGGGCGAGGTCGCAATCAGCCCCAGCATTTT. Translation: CASSSPRGRGRNQPQHF.

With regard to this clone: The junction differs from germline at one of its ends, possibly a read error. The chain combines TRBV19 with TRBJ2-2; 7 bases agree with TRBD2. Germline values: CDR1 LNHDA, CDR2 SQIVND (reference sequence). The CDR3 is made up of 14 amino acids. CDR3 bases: TGTGCCAGTAATATAGCGGGTATCACCGGGGAGCTGTTTTTT. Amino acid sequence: CASNIAGITGELFF.

The CDR3 DNA follows: TGTGCCAGCAGCTTAGAGCGGTTTTCCGGAAACACCATATATTTT. Its translation is CASSLERFSGNTIYF. The chain combines TRBV11-1 with TRBJ1-3; D call uncertain. The CDR3 extends over 15 amino acids. The germline V gene encodes CDR1 SGHAT and CDR2 FQDESV (reference sequence). V lost 1 base, J lost 4 bases, and 11 bases lay in between.